Presented here are 2 T cell receptor beta chains from one specimen sequenced in a study of glioma-infiltrating T cells. The iRepertoire nested amplicon-rescue multiplex PCR amplified TCR alpha and beta CDR3s from RNA. TCRdb called the multiplex PCR reads again in MiXCR, with one record for every CDR3 protein. Of about 190,000 distinct CDR3 sequences in the sample, more than 30% were seen once. The sequencing sample was made of glioma tissue, nonneoplastic brain tissue, or PBMCs (not recorded which). These TCRs come from a human donor with low-grade glioma or glioblastoma, undergoing nonglioma brain surgery, or in good health (not recorded which).

Turning to this clonotype: Being one base from a much bigger clone, this may be a read error. This sequence joins TRBV12-3 or TRBV12-4 and TRBJ1-1, with 7 bases lining up with TRBD1. Germline trimming cut 0 bases from V and 12 bases from J; bases unmatched to any gene: 1. The CDR3 totals 11 residues. DNA for the CDR3: TGTGCCAGCAGTTTAGCAGGGGGCTCTTTCTTT. It specifies CASSLAGGSFF.

On this clonotype: A much more abundant neighbour one base away suggests this may be a read error. The V call is TRBV5-1, the J call TRBJ1-1; D may be TRBD1 (5 bases). The V end was cut by 1 base, the J end by 4 bases, with 11 bases between. Germline V CDR1 and CDR2: SGHRS, YFSETQ. This CDR3 is built from 14 residues. The CDR3 protein is CASSLLTVSTEAFF. The CDR3 nucleotides read TGCGCCAGCAGCTTGCTGACAGTGAGCACTGAAGCTTTCTTT.